Listed below are T cell receptor beta chains from one sample, sequenced in a study of Graves' ophthalmopathy and Graves' hyperthyroidism. TCRdb reprocessed the multiplex PCR reads with MiXCR, giving one entry per CDR3 protein. The sample contains some 350,000 distinct CDR3 sequences, roughly a sixth of which appear only once. The sequencing input was peripheral blood. These receptors came from an adult woman with stable Graves' hyperthyroidism. Both conserved end residues are part of each CDR3. Each record gives: D gene, J gene, clone size, V gene, CDR3 DNA, CDR3 protein. The D gene is left open where the match is weak. Some rows mark clone size as missing; the rest say once, few, many or name a class of expanded clone.

.	TRBJ1-2	many	TRBV6-2/TRBV6-3	TGTGCCACCTGTTCGGGTTTCTTCGGCTATGGCTACACCTTC	CATCSGFFGYGYTF
TRBD1	TRBJ2-7	few	TRBV19	TGTGCCAGTAGTACGGTAAGGGGACAGGACTGCGAGCAGTACTTC	CASSTVRGQDCEQYF
.	TRBJ2-7	.	TRBV4-1	TGCGCCAGCAGCCAGGCCCCGGGACTCCGCTCCTACGAGCAGTACTTC	CASSQAPGLRSYEQYF
TRBD2	TRBJ2-7	.	TRBV11-2	TGTGCCAGCAGCTTAACTCCTAGCGGGAGGTCCTACGAGCAGTACTTC	CASSLTPSGRSYEQYF
TRBD2	TRBJ2-5	many	TRBV6-2/TRBV6-3	TGTGCCAGCAGTTACCGTGGACTAGCGGGAGAAGAGACCCAGTACTTC	CASSYRGLAGEETQYF
.	TRBJ2-2	.	TRBV28	TGTGCCAGTGAGGACTCACAGGGCACCGGGGAGCTGTTTTTT	CASEDSQGTGELFF
.	TRBJ1-2	many	TRBV30	TGTGCCTGTAAGGTCGGGATCCTCACCTATGGCTACACCTTC	CACKVGILTYGYTF
TRBD1	TRBJ1-5	.	TRBV6-1	TGTGCCAGCAGTGAATGGTTTGGGACAGGGGGCGCAAGGGCACAGCCCCAGCATTTT	CASSEWFGTGGARAQPQHF
.	TRBJ1-1	many	TRBV11-2	TGTGCCAGCAGCTTAGAGAGGGCGGAATTCACTGAAGCTTTCTTT	CASSLERAEFTEAFF
.	TRBJ2-7	many	TRBV28	TGTGCCAGCAGTTTATTAGCAGAAGACCCGACCTACGAGCAGTACTTC	CASSLLAEDPTYEQYF
TRBD1	TRBJ1-6	.	TRBV14	TGTGCCAGCAGCCCGACAGCGGGACAGGGAAGCTCACCCCTCCACTTT	CASSPTAGQGSSPLHF
.	TRBJ1-1	many	TRBV25-1	TGTGCCAGCAGTGAAATGGGAGGGGGGCTAATCACTGAAGCTTTCTTT	CASSEMGGGLITEAFF
TRBD2	TRBJ2-7	.	TRBV9	TGTGCCAGCAGTGAAGGACTAGCGGGAGTCTACGAGCAGTACTTC	CASSEGLAGVYEQYF
.	TRBJ2-4	many	TRBV5-1	TGCGCCAGCAGCGGAGGGACAGCCAAAAACATTCAGTACTTC	CASSGGTAKNIQYF
TRBD1	TRBJ2-5	many	TRBV28	TGTGCCAGCAGTATTGACAGGGTGAGAGAGACCCAGTACTTC	CASSIDRVRETQYF